The rows below give T cell receptor beta chains drawn from one sample of a study of T-cell memory formation after mild COVID-19. TCRdb processed the 5' RACE reads anew with MiXCR; each CDR3 protein has one entry. The sample lists 550,000 to 700,000 distinct CDR3 sequences; 15% to 20% were seen once. The sample was PBMCs or a T cell subset sorted from them (not recorded which). All receptors derive from an adult woman who had mild COVID-19 (a few samples of this study predate the infection). Cell type and time point are not known. Both conserved end residues are part of each CDR3. D genes are given only for firm matches. Expanded clones are given a class, and other clones once, few, many or no size at all.

V	size	D	J	DNA	CDR3
TRBV3-1	NA	NA	TRBJ2-4	TGTGCCAGCAGCCAAGTGAGGTCGGACATTCAGTACTTC	CASSQVRSDIQYF
TRBV4-1	NA	NA	TRBJ2-3	TGCGCCAGCAGCCAAGCGTATTCGGGGGGCACAGATACGCAGTATTTT	CASSQAYSGGTDTQYF
TRBV30	few	NA	TRBJ1-1	TGTGCCTTCCGCCGTTTTTTGAACACTGAAGCTTTCTTT	CAFRRFLNTEAFF
TRBV10-3	few	TRBD2	TRBJ2-2	TGTGCCATCAGTCGGCTAGCGGGCAAGACCGGGGAGCTGTTTTTT	CAISRLAGKTGELFF
TRBV7-2	many	NA	TRBJ1-1	TGTGCCAGCAGCAGTAGGGTAGCGCGCACTGAAGCTTTCTTT	CASSSRVARTEAFF
TRBV12-3/TRBV12-4	few	TRBD1	TRBJ1-2	TGTGCCAGCAGTACTCCGGACAGGTTAGCTAACTATGGCTACACCTTC	CASSTPDRLANYGYTF
TRBV7-9	few	NA	TRBJ2-1	TGTGCCAGCAGCTTAGAGACAGCATACAATGAGCAGTTCTTC	CASSLETAYNEQFF
TRBV20-1	NA	NA	TRBJ2-5	TGCAGTGCTCCCGGGGCGGGACAAGAGACCCAGTACTTC	CSAPGAGQETQYF
TRBV5-1	NA	NA	TRBJ1-2	TGCGCCAGCAGCGGCACAGCCAGGGGCGATGGCTACACCTTC	CASSGTARGDGYTF
TRBV10-3	few	NA	TRBJ1-1	TGTGCCATCTCCTCCACGACTGAAGCTTTCTTT	CAISSTTEAFF
TRBV5-1	few	TRBD1	TRBJ2-1	TGCGCCAGCAGCTTGGCACAGGGGGCGGATGAGCAGTTCTTC	CASSLAQGADEQFF
TRBV15	NA	TRBD1	TRBJ1-1	TGTGCCACCAGCAGGACAGGGTCGGCCCAATCTGAAGCTTTCTTT	CATSRTGSAQSEAFF
TRBV4-3	few	NA	TRBJ2-4	TGCGCCAGGCGGGTACCGATCACCAAAAACATTCAGTACTTC	CARRVPITKNIQYF
TRBV5-1	few	TRBD2	TRBJ2-3	TGCGCCAGCAGCAAAACTAGCGGGGTTAGCACAGATACGCAGTATTTT	CASSKTSGVSTDTQYF
TRBV23-1	few	NA	TRBJ2-1	TGCGCCAGCAGTCAACCAAGGATACAGGGATTATCCTTCTTGGACAATGAGCAGTTCTTC	CASSQPRIQGLSFLDNEQFF
TRBV12-3/TRBV12-4	few	TRBD1	TRBJ1-4	TGTGCCAGCAGCTATCCAGGGGGCATTAATGAAAAACTGTTTTTT	CASSYPGGINEKLFF
TRBV12-3/TRBV12-4	NA	TRBD1	TRBJ1-1	TGTGCCAGCAGTTTGCACAGGGGTAACACTGAAGCTTTCTTT	CASSLHRGNTEAFF
TRBV14	NA	NA	TRBJ2-5	TGTGCCAGCAGCCAAGATCTCGCCAGGGACGAGACCCAGTACTTC	CASSQDLARDETQYF
TRBV7-9	few	NA	TRBJ1-2	TGTGCCAGCAGCTTAGCGGCAGGGGTTCATGGCTACACCTTC	CASSLAAGVHGYTF
TRBV3-1	few	NA	TRBJ1-2	TGTGCCAGCAGCTCACAGGGACGGGGCGCCTATGGCTACACCTTC	CASSSQGRGAYGYTF
TRBV24-1	many	NA	TRBJ2-5	TGTGCCACCAGTGATTGGGCGGGGACCCAGTACTTC	CATSDWAGTQYF
TRBV6-2/TRBV6-3	few	NA	TRBJ2-3	TGTGCCAGCAGTTGGATCAGTAGCACAGATACGCAGTATTTT	CASSWISSTDTQYF
TRBV20-1	NA	TRBD2	TRBJ2-7	TGCAGTGCTACCCAGCGGGAGGGCCCCCCCTACGAGCAGTACTTC	CSATQREGPPYEQYF
TRBV12-3/TRBV12-4	NA	TRBD2	TRBJ2-1	TGTGCCAGCAGTTTAGGCGGGAGGGGGTTCGACAATGAGCAGTTCTTC	CASSLGGRGFDNEQFF
TRBV5-1	few	NA	TRBJ1-2	TGCGCCAGCAGCCCCTTGGACACTTATGGCTACACCTTC	CASSPLDTYGYTF
TRBV7-9	few	TRBD2	TRBJ2-7	TGTGCCAGCAGCGCCCCAGGCGGGGGTATGTACGAGCAGTACTTC	CASSAPGGGMYEQYF
TRBV18	NA	TRBD1	TRBJ2-1	TGTGCCAGCTCACCAACCGGGACAGAGGGATTGGAGCAGTTCTTC	CASSPTGTEGLEQFF
TRBV5-1	NA	TRBD1	TRBJ2-1	TGCGCCAGCAGCTTGGGACAGGGAATGGATGAGCAGTTCTTC	CASSLGQGMDEQFF
TRBV20-1	few	NA	TRBJ2-3	TGCAGTGCTAGCATCGGCCGAGATACGCAGTATTTT	CSASIGRDTQYF
TRBV24-1	few	TRBD1	TRBJ2-1	TGTGCCACCAGGGACAGGGACGACAATGAGCAGTTCTTC	CATRDRDDNEQFF
TRBV5-1	NA	NA	TRBJ1-1	TGCGCCAGCAGCTTGGCCGTTCAGGGGTGGAACACTGAAGCTTTCTTT	CASSLAVQGWNTEAFF
TRBV9	once	NA	TRBJ1-1	TGTGCCAGCAGCGTAGGGCATCTGAACACTGAAGCTTTCTTT	CASSVGHLNTEAFF
TRBV7-2	few	NA	TRBJ2-1	TGTGCCAGCAGCTTAGAAAACGGACGGGCCTACAATGAGCAGTTCTTC	CASSLENGRAYNEQFF
TRBV5-5	few	TRBD2	TRBJ2-5	TGTGCCAGCAGCTCGGGGACTAGCGGGATGATGGGTTGGTTTAGGACTCAGTACTTC	CASSSGTSGMMGWFRTQYF
TRBV6-5	NA	TRBD1	TRBJ2-3	TGTGCCAGCAGTGCCGGGACAGGGGTAACAGATACGCAGTATTTT	CASSAGTGVTDTQYF
TRBV2	few	TRBD1	TRBJ2-2	TGTGCCAGCAGTGAATGGGGGACAGGGGCCGGGGAGCTGTTTTTT	CASSEWGTGAGELFF
TRBV12-3/TRBV12-4	NA	TRBD1	TRBJ2-7	TGTGCCAGCAGGCTCGGACAGGGAGCCGGCGAGCAGTACTTC	CASRLGQGAGEQYF
TRBV18	few	NA	TRBJ1-2	TGTGCCAGCTCACCACCGATGCACAGACTCTATGGCTACACCTTC	CASSPPMHRLYGYTF
TRBV24-1	few	TRBD1	TRBJ2-2	TGTGCCACCAGTGATACAGGGGGCTGGGCCGGGGAGCTGTTTTTT	CATSDTGGWAGELFF
TRBV5-5	NA	NA	TRBJ1-5	TGTGCCAGCAGCCTGGGTGTCACTAGCAATCAGCCCCAGCATTTT	CASSLGVTSNQPQHF
TRBV19	NA	NA	TRBJ2-4	TGTGCCAGTAGTATAGATAAGGTTCAGTACTTC	CASSIDKVQYF
TRBV12-3/TRBV12-4	NA	NA	TRBJ1-5	TGTGCCAGCAGTCCGGTGGGTCAGGGGAGCAATCAGCCCCAGCATTTT	CASSPVGQGSNQPQHF
TRBV7-8	few	NA	TRBJ1-5	TGTGCCAGCAGCAGTACAGGGAGCAATCAGCCCCAGCATTTT	CASSSTGSNQPQHF
TRBV12-3/TRBV12-4	NA	NA	TRBJ1-1	TGTGCCAGTACAGGGTGGGACACTGAAGCTTTCTTT	CASTGWDTEAFF
TRBV12-3/TRBV12-4	NA	NA	TRBJ2-1	TGTGCCAGCAGTTTGAGGGGGGGTAGGTTGGGTGAGCAGTTCTTC	CASSLRGGRLGEQFF
TRBV7-7	many	NA	TRBJ2-7	TGTGCCAGCAGCTTAAACCCACGCTACGAGCAGTACTTC	CASSLNPRYEQYF
TRBV20-1	NA	NA	TRBJ1-2	TGCAGTGCTCCTAAAACCGGGACCGACTTC	CSAPKTGTDF
TRBV30	NA	NA	TRBJ1-6	TGTGCCTGGACCCTAGAGGGGAATTCACCCCTCCACTTT	CAWTLEGNSPLHF
TRBV15	few	NA	TRBJ2-5	TGTGCCACCAGCATTGGCCCCTGGGAGACCCAGTACTTC	CATSIGPWETQYF